The 5 T cell receptor beta chains listed next were all sequenced from one sample in a study of human T cells and chemical hapten exposure. Sample time point: pre-sensitization, week 0. Treatment denoted: therapeutic diphenylcyclopropenone sensitization with weekly scalp DPC. From the RACE reads, TCRdb called clonotypes with MiXCR, one entry per CDR3 protein. The sample includes some 45,000 distinct CDR3 sequences, about an eighth seen only once; the top ten take about 6%. The material was whole blood, obtained in connection with sensitization to the hapten diphenylcyclopropenone (DPC). These receptors originate from a young woman with alopecia areata. Some clones in this sample may be carry-over from other donors' samples.

This clonotype was detected a few times. The rearrangement links TRBV11-1 to TRBJ2-1; 9 bases fit TRBD2. Unmatched junction bases numbered 3, after V lost 2 bases and J lost 7 bases. Germline V gene lookup returns CDR1 SGHAT and CDR2 FQDESV (reference sequence). CDR3 length equals 14 residues. The CDR3 DNA reads as TGTGCCAGCAGCTTATCCAGCGGGAGGAATGAGCAGTTCTTC. Its translation: CASSLSSGRNEQFF.

The V gene is TRBV18, the J gene TRBJ2-7; 7 nucleotides line up with TRBD1. Germline V gene lookup returns CDR1 KGHSH and CDR2 LQKENI. The junction had 4 bases not matched to a gene; V was cut back by 5 bases and J by 3 bases. The CDR3 sequence is 13 residues long. The CDR3 DNA sequence: TGTGCCAGCTCAGATAACAGGGGCTACGAGCAGTACTTC. Translating gives CASSDNRGYEQYF.

V usage is TRBV12-3 or TRBV12-4 and J usage is TRBJ1-5; TRBD1 matches at 8 bases. Trimming at V came to 5 bases and at J to 6 bases, leaving 6 bases not matched to a gene. The CDR3 has 14 amino acids. The CDR3 region is CASSPGQGIQPQHF. The CDR3 DNA is TGTGCCAGCAGTCCAGGACAGGGTATTCAGCCCCAGCATTTT.

This clonotype was detected many times. The chain employs TRBV6-2 or TRBV6-3 and TRBJ2-3; unclear D gene. V was clipped by 7 bases and J by 2 bases, with 10 bases between them. Germline CDR1 is MNHEY and CDR2 is SVGEGT. CDR3 length: 13 amino acids. Written as DNA, the CDR3 is TGTGCCAGCACCTACGGGCACACAGATACGCAGTATTTT. Encoded protein: CASTYGHTDTQYF.

This chain links TRBV29-1 with TRBJ2-7; weak D call: TRBD2 (6 bases). Germline V gene data show CDR1 as SQVTM and CDR2 as ANQGSEA. Trimming shortened V by 6 bases and J by 4 bases, and 13 bases separated the two germline ends. The CDR3 loop spans 12 amino acids. The CDR3 nucleotides are TGCAGCGTGGGAGGACGACCTTACGAGCAGTACTTC. Its translation: CSVGGRPYEQYF.